These 17 T cell receptor beta chains came from one sample sequenced in a study of tumor-infiltrating lymphocytes in primary liver carcinoma. Making TCR beta cDNA involved roughly 500 ng total RNA and a constant-region primer. Three nested multiplex PCR rounds, a slightly modified ARM-PCR, produced the libraries for TCR beta. Use of TRBV1-TRBV30 forward primers with a C-beta reverse primer characterized the first two PCR rounds, which lasted around 9 cycles each. TCRdb re-called the multiplex PCR reads with MiXCR, one entry per CDR3 protein. The table lists about 310,000 distinct CDR3 sequences, approximately 58% of them singletons, with over 15% in the top ten. It was unsorted whole blood that yielded blood RNA, and germline DNA was also extracted. The sequenced sample was peripheral blood. These receptors were obtained from a woman younger than 45 with primary liver carcinoma and hepatitis B virus infection.

This clonotype was detected only a few times. The chain is built from TRBV7-9 and TRBJ2-7; 8 bases fit TRBD1. The V gene's germline CDR1 is SEHNR and CDR2 FQNEAQ (reference sequence). The V gene end was trimmed by 3 bases and the J gene end by 7 bases; junction bases not matched to a gene: 11. This CDR3 spans 15 amino acids. Here the CDR3 DNA reads TGTGCCAGCAGCTTTTCAGGACAGGGCCTCCGGGAGCAGTACTTC. This sequence encodes CASSFSGQGLREQYF. Full variable domain (rest looked up from reference TRBV7-9 and TRBJ2-7): DTGVSQNPRHKITKRGQNVTFRCDPISEHNRLYWYRQTLGQGPEFLTYFQNEAQLEKSRLLSDRFSAERPKGSFSTLEIQRTEQGDSAMYLCASSFSGQGLREQYFGPGTRLTVT.

A few counts support this clonotype. The chain is built from TRBV12-3 or TRBV12-4 and TRBJ2-7; 10 nucleotides agree with TRBD2. V shed 6 bases, J shed 5 bases, and the junction held 4 bases outside the gene matches. CDR3 length equals 13 residues. CDR3 nucleotide sequence: TGTGCCAGCAGGCTAGCGGGAGCTAACGAGCAGTACTTC. It encodes CASRLAGANEQYF.

As for this clonotype: A read error may produce the germline difference seen at one junction end. This rearrangement joins TRBV5-1 to TRBJ2-2, with a possible D match to TRBD2 (5 bases). Germline assignment: CDR1 SGHRS and CDR2 YFSETQ. This CDR3 has 16 residues. CDR3 loop: CVSSRELGLNTGELFF. The DNA of the CDR3 is TGCGTCAGCAGCCGTGAACTAGGATTAAACACCGGGGAGCTGTTTTTT.

V and J are TRBV7-9 and TRBJ2-7, with D possibly being TRBD2 (6 bases). Trimming removed 7 bases at V and 0 bases at J, with 13 bases between. CDR3 length: 14 residues. Looked up from germline, CDR1 is SEHNR and CDR2 is FQNEAQ (reference sequence). The CDR3 sequence: CASNSLTSSYEQYF. The CDR3 DNA is TGTGCCAGCAACTCCTTGACTAGCTCCTACGAGCAGTACTTC.

To note about this clonotype: Mismatch with germline at one junction end may stem from a read error. The chain joins TRBV12-3 or TRBV12-4 to TRBJ2-2; 7 bases map to TRBD2. The CDR3 is 13 amino acids. The DNA for the CDR3 is TGTGCCAGCAGTTTAGAGATGGGCGGGGGGCTGTTTTTT. It translates to CASSLEMGGGLFF.

Note on this clonotype: Given a much more abundant clone one base away, this may be a read error. This chain connects TRBV12-3 or TRBV12-4 to TRBJ2-7, with 8 bases identical to TRBD1. This CDR3 has 14 amino acids. CDR3 nucleotide sequence: TGTGCCAACAGTTTCACCGGACAGGGTGGCGAGCAGTACTTC. Translation gives CANSFTGQGGEQYF.

As to this clonotype: With a much larger clone just one base away, this may be a read error. The rearrangement links TRBV6-1 to TRBJ2-1, with a possible D match to TRBD1 (6 bases). The germline gives CDR1 MNHNS, CDR2 SASEGT. The CDR3 runs to 14 residues. CDR3 amino acids: CASRKGDRYNKQFF. DNA for the CDR3: TGTGCCAGCAGGAAGGGGGATAGGTACAATAAGCAGTTCTTC.

This chain connects TRBV5-6 to TRBJ2-1; TRBD1 matches 8 bases. The length of the CDR3 is 15 residues. V gave up 6 bases and J gave up 10 bases; unmatched junction bases: 15. Looked up from germline, CDR1 is SGHDT and CDR2 is YYEEEE. CDR3 residues: CASTSRDRPTYEQFF. CDR3 sequence (DNA): TGTGCCAGCACCTCCCGGGACAGGCCTACCTACGAGCAGTTCTTC.

For this clonotype: A read error is possible here, since a much larger clone lies one base away. The rearrangement uses TRBV29-1 and TRBJ2-7; 9 nucleotides align to TRBD1. CDR3 length: 13 residues. Germline V gene data show CDR1 as SQVTM and CDR2 as ANQGSEA. The junction had 10 bases not matched to a gene; V was cut back by 8 bases and J by 5 bases. The CDR3 DNA is TGCAGCATTGCGGGGACAGGGTTTCACGAGCAGTACTTC. Protein sequence: CSIAGTGFHEQYF.

V is TRBV12-3 or TRBV12-4 and J is TRBJ2-1, with 7 bases fitting TRBD2. The CDR3 runs to 18 residues. J gave up 9 bases and V 7 bases, and 24 bases lay outside the gene matches. The CDR3 loop reads CASNSSLRTSRTRSEQFF. CDR3 nucleotide sequence: TGTGCCAGCAATTCCAGCTTGAGGACTAGTCGTACTCGTAGTGAGCAGTTCTTC.

This chain uses TRBV7-9 with TRBJ1-1, with D uncertain. Germline V CDR1 and CDR2: SEHNR, FQNEAQ (reference sequence). CDR3 length: 15 amino acids. V lost 0 bases to trimming and J lost 4 bases, with 12 bases between them. This CDR3 reads CASSLAWSLITEAFF. CDR3 in DNA: TGTGCCAGCAGCTTAGCGTGGAGTTTGATCACTGAAGCTTTCTTT.

Of note for this clonotype: Germline is not matched at one junction end, which may reflect a read error. V gene TRBV11-2 combines with J gene TRBJ2-5; 13 positions agree with TRBD2. This CDR3 has 15 amino acids. CDR1 is SGHAT, CDR2 FQNNGV, per germline. DNA for the CDR3: TGTGCCAGCAGCTCTAGGACTAGCGGGAGCGAGACTCAGTACTTC. Its protein is CASSSRTSGSETQYF.

This clonotype has just a few counts. This could be a read error, since a much larger clone is one nucleotide away. The V and J genes are TRBV29-1 and TRBJ2-7, with TRBD1 as a possible D gene (5 bases). Trimming took 6 bases from V and 2 from J, leaving 17 bases between them. Looked up from germline, CDR1 is SQVTM and CDR2 is ANQGSEA. This CDR3 is 14 amino acids long. CDR3 DNA: TGCAGCGTCCTCCATTCAGGGTGTCCCTACGAGCAGTACTTC. Translating it yields CSVLHSGCPYEQYF.

Concerning this clonotype: A clone one base away is much larger, so this may be a read error. The chain carries TRBV5-5 and TRBJ1-5, with a tentative D call TRBD1 (5 bases). Germline loops: CDR1 SGHKS, CDR2 YYEKEE (reference sequence). CDR3 size: 13 residues. CDR3 residues: CASGLEGSQPQHF. The DNA of the CDR3 is TGTGCCAGCGGCTTGGAGGGGAGTCAGCCCCAGCATTTT.

The V gene is TRBV29-1, the J gene TRBJ2-7; D might be TRBD2 (6 bases). The V end was cut by 4 bases, the J end by 5 bases, with 18 bases between. The CDR3 loop spans 14 amino acids. Germline loops: CDR1 SQVTM, CDR2 ANQGSEA. Here the CDR3 DNA reads TGCAGCGTTGTCGGGCGAGCGGGTAGTCACGAGCAGTACTTC. Translation gives CSVVGRAGSHEQYF.

Remarks on this clonotype: This likely comes from a read error, as the CDR3 has no conserved phenylalanine or tryptophan at its end. This chain uses TRBV12-3 or TRBV12-4 with TRBJ2-7, with D possibly TRBD2 on 6 matching bases. The CDR3 covers 16 residues. V lost 4 bases, J lost 0 bases, and 16 bases lay in between. For the CDR3, the DNA is TGTGCCAGCAGTTCCGCAGACATCGGGAGCTCCTACGAGCAGTACTCC. Its protein is CASSSADIGSSYEQYS.

This clonotype was found once. The chain recombines TRBV12-3 or TRBV12-4 with TRBJ1-1, with D hard to call. This CDR3 region has 14 residues. With 11 bases removed from V and 0 bases from J, the gap between germline ends came to 16 bases. The CDR3 region is CACKSGRLNTEAFF. DNA of the CDR3: TGTGCCTGCAAGTCCGGCCGGCTGAACACTGAAGCTTTCTTT.